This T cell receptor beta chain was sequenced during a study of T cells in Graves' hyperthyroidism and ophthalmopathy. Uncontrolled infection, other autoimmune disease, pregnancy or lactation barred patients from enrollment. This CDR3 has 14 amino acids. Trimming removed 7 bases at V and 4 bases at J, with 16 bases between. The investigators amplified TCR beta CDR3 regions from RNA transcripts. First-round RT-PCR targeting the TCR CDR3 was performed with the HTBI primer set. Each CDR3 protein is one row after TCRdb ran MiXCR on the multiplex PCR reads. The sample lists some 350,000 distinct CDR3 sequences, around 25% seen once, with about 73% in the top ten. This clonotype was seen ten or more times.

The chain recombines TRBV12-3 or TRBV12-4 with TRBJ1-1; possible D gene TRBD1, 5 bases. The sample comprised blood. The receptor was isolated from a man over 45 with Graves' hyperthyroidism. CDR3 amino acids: CASKPQGVSTEAFF. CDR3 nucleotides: TGTGCCAGCAAACCCCAGGGTGTAAGCACTGAAGCTTTCTTT.